This T cell receptor (beta chain) was sequenced in a study of Ad26.COV2.S vaccination and SARS-CoV-2 variants. Overall study context: Donor participated within the Ad26.COV2.S arm of the COV1001 trial.

This clone was seen more than once but under ten times. The target antigen is unknown. Study conclusions and caveats: Recipients of vaccine and of placebo showed similar breadth of their non-spike TCR repertoires. Reported post-vaccination CD8+ and CD4+ T cell responses to spike showed substantial breadth.

TCRdb's table, derived via immunoSEQ multiplex PCR, lists solely in-frame clones and lacks some. The sample holds hundreds of thousands of clones, roughly 90% seen once. This CDR3 spans 15 amino acids. The germline V gene encodes CDR1 KGHSH and CDR2 LQKENI. V was clipped by 2 bases and J by 5 bases; unmatched bases: 8. Stated treatment: around 19 received Ad26.COV2.S at low or high dose, single or two shots; roughly five received placebo; per-sample allocation not given. Sampling took place 63 days after the first vaccine or placebo injection. Wuhan-strain SARS-CoV-2 spike was expressed by the Ad26 vector that made up the vaccine.

This TCR was recovered from a person aged 18-65 years who received the Ad26.COV2.S COVID-19 vaccine or a placebo. V usage is TRBV18 and J usage is TRBJ2-7, with 8 bases lining up with TRBD1. Material: peripheral blood, obtained in a trial of Ad26.COV2.S vaccine versus placebo. The DNA for the CDR3 is TGTGCCAGCTCACCAATGGACAGGGTGAAGGACGAGCAGTACTTC. Its protein product is CASSPMDRVKDEQYF.